The present TCR beta chain was sequenced within a study of T cells after yellow fever vaccination. Study findings and constraints: FACS-sorted repertoires could contain abundant clonotypes contaminating from the bulk population. Most clones from primary vaccination were detected again post-booster (about 95% CD4, about 85% CD8). The study found a weaker secondary response that peaked faster, day 5 versus 15.

The authors made TCR cDNA by 5'RACE template switching, adding a universal primer site and UMIs. One entry per CDR3 protein, called by TCRdb with MiXCR from the 5' RACE reads. The repertoire includes some 290,000 distinct CDR3 sequences, approximately 11% of them detected once, and over 3% sits in the top ten. As to this clonotype: The antigen is unknown.

This CDR3 spans 13 amino acids. The material sequenced was CD4+ T cells sorted from PBMCs, taken 45 days after the yellow fever booster vaccination. This TCR was recovered from a man between 18 and 35 years old who received the YFV17D yellow fever vaccine. This sequence joins TRBV12-2 and TRBJ1-1. TRBV12-2 is a pseudogene locus. The CDR3 sequence is CASRSPAWSEAFF. The CDR3, as DNA: TGTGCAAGTCGCTCTCCTGCTTGGTCTGAAGCTTTCTTT.